This is a list of T cell receptor beta chains from one sample in a study of blood T cell repertoires in COVID-19. Sequencing used immunoSEQ multiplex PCR; TCRdb keeps in-frame clones, though not all of them. This table has about 76,000 clones, about nine tenths appearing once. Sequences were obtained from peripheral blood. Receptor source: a human donor in a cohort sampled during active COVID-19. Each CDR3 is given with its conserved first and last residue. The order of the fields is clone size, J gene, V gene, D gene, CDR3 protein, CDR3 DNA. The D gene is left open where the match is weak. Some rows have no size entry. The others give once, few or many, or a class for an expanded clone.

>-|TRBJ2-2|TRBV11-3|TRBD1
CASSPGTGNTGELFF
TGTGCCAGCAGTCCCGGGACAGGGAACACCGGGGAGCTGTTTTTT
>once|TRBJ1-1|TRBV28|-
CAILSSNRAGGEAFF
TGTGCCATCCTTAGTTCCAACAGGGCGGGAGGTGAAGCTTTCTTT
>-|TRBJ2-1|TRBV9|TRBD2
CASSVGGGEGNNEQFF
TGTGCCAGCAGCGTTGGGGGAGGGGAGGGTAACAATGAGCAGTTCTTC
>few|TRBJ2-7|TRBV4-2|-
CASSQDQGGHYEQYF
TGTGCCAGCAGCCAAGATCAAGGCGGCCACTACGAGCAGTACTTC
>-|TRBJ2-1|TRBV18|TRBD2
CASSPVAGIGNEQFF
TGTGCCAGCTCACCAGTAGCGGGAATTGGCAATGAGCAGTTCTTC
>-|TRBJ2-7|TRBV27|TRBD2
CASSVTSGNPYEQYF
TGTGCCAGCAGTGTGACTAGCGGAAACCCATACGAGCAGTACTTC
>-|TRBJ1-2|TRBV27|-
CASSLGPGYGYTF
TGTGCCAGCAGTTTAGGTCCCGGCTATGGCTACACCTTC
>-|TRBJ2-7|TRBV9|-
CASSVGGQSSYEQYF
TGTGCCAGCAGCGTTGGCGGGCAGAGCTCCTACGAGCAGTACTTC
>-|TRBJ1-2|TRBV7-3|TRBD1
CASSPGQDYGYTF
TGTGCCAGCAGTCCGGGACAGGACTATGGCTACACCTTC
>-|TRBJ2-3|TRBV24-1|-
CATSRGLSTDTQYF
TGTGCCACCAGCAGGGGTTTGAGCACAGATACGCAGTATTTT
>-|TRBJ2-7|TRBV7-2|TRBD1
CASSLSGGLDEQYF
TGTGCCAGCAGCTTATCAGGGGGTCTCGACGAGCAGTACTTC
>-|TRBJ2-7|TRBV28|TRBD1
CAGGQGAGEQYF
TGTGCCGGCGGACAGGGGGCGGGTGAGCAGTACTTC
>-|TRBJ2-7|TRBV9|-
CASSVRLASEQYF
TGTGCCAGCAGCGTCCGCCTAGCGAGTGAGCAGTACTTC
>-|TRBJ2-1|TRBV4-3|TRBD2
CASSQDPHTTSESNEQFF
TGCGCCAGCAGCCAAGATCCCCACACGACTAGCGAGAGCAATGAGCAGTTCTTC
>once|TRBJ2-3|TRBV9|TRBD2
CASSATPAGGSDTQYF
TGTGCCAGCAGCGCAACCCCAGCGGGAGGGTCGGATACGCAGTATTTT
>-|TRBJ1-5|TRBV27|-
CASSLVENQPQHF
TGTGCCAGCAGTTTGGTAGAGAATCAGCCCCAGCATTTT
>-|TRBJ2-7|TRBV18|TRBD1
CASSPTGPGTGKNEQYF
TGTGCCAGCTCTCCCACAGGGCCCGGGACAGGGAAGAACGAGCAGTACTTC
>-|TRBJ2-7|TRBV11-3|TRBD2
CASSPGLAGVPYEQYF
TGTGCCAGCAGCCCTGGACTAGCGGGAGTCCCCTACGAGCAGTACTTC
>-|TRBJ1-2|TRBV24-1|TRBD1
CATSDGGGTGGYGYTF
TGTGCCACCAGTGATGGGGGCGGGACAGGGGGCTATGGCTACACCTTC
>-|TRBJ2-1|TRBV11-3|-
CASSPKQGRDNEQFF
TGTGCCAGCAGCCCTAAACAGGGAAGAGACAATGAGCAGTTCTTC
>once|TRBJ2-3|TRBV30|TRBD2
CAWRPGRVTDTQYF
TGTGCCTGGAGGCCCGGGAGGGTCACAGATACGCAGTATTTT
>few|TRBJ1-2|TRBV6-2/TRBV6-3|-
CASSYSSAGARGRYTF
TGTGCCAGCAGTTACTCGTCAGCGGGGGCGCGAGGTCGCTACACCTTC
>-|TRBJ2-5|TRBV9|TRBD1
CASSTRTGARETQYF
TGTGCCAGCAGCACTCGGACAGGGGCCCGTGAGACCCAGTACTTC
>-|TRBJ2-6|TRBV24-1|-
CATSDRVGANVLTF
TGTGCCACCAGTGACCGGGTTGGGGCCAACGTCCTGACTTTC
>-|TRBJ1-5|TRBV10-3|-
CAISDGRDGNQPQHF
TGTGCCATCAGTGATGGCAGGGATGGCAATCAGCCCCAGCATTTT
>-|TRBJ1-5|TRBV28|-
CASSLSGQPQHF
TGTGCCAGCAGTTTATCGGGTCAGCCCCAGCATTTT
>once|TRBJ2-7|TRBV7-2|TRBD2
CASSDDRSGTRDEQYF
TGTGCCAGCAGCGACGATCGAAGCGGGACCCGCGACGAGCAGTACTTC
>-|TRBJ2-7|TRBV5-1|-
CASSPSSPSNYEQYF
TGCGCCAGCAGCCCGTCTAGCCCATCCAACTACGAGCAGTACTTC
>-|TRBJ1-5|TRBV18|TRBD1
CASSGDRNQPQHF
TGTGCCAGCTCAGGGGACAGGAATCAGCCCCAGCATTTT
>-|TRBJ2-6|TRBV12-3/TRBV12-4|-
CASSGSGANVLTF
TGTGCCAGCAGCGGCTCTGGGGCCAACGTCCTGACTTTC
>few|TRBJ2-7|TRBV10-1|-
CASSESIGDRNFAYEQYF
TGCGCCAGCAGTGAGTCGATCGGGGATCGCAACTTCGCCTACGAGCAGTACTTC
>-|TRBJ1-2|TRBV6-5|-
CASSNLYGYTF
TGTGCCAGCTCGAACCTATATGGCTACACCTTC
>-|TRBJ2-7|TRBV11-2|TRBD2
CASSWPGLAGTGSYEQYF
TGTGCCAGCAGCTGGCCGGGACTAGCGGGGACCGGTTCCTACGAGCAGTACTTC
>-|TRBJ1-4|TRBV27|TRBD1
CASSAGQGPNEKLFF
TGTGCCAGCAGTGCCGGACAGGGGCCTAATGAAAAACTGTTTTTT
>-|TRBJ2-3|TRBV9|TRBD1
CASSVQGATDTQYF
TGTGCCAGCAGCGTACAGGGGGCCACAGATACGCAGTATTTT
>-|TRBJ2-3|TRBV12-3/TRBV12-4|-
CASSYQATDTQYF
TGTGCCAGCAGTTACCAAGCTACAGATACGCAGTATTTT
>-|TRBJ2-2|TRBV25-1|TRBD1
CASSGGTGDTGELFF
TGTGCCAGCAGTGGGGGGACAGGGGACACCGGGGAGCTGTTTTTT
>-|TRBJ1-3|TRBV12-1|-
CASSSYCFSSGNTIYF
TGTGCCAGCAGCTCCTATTGCTTTAGCTCTGGAAACACCATATATTTT